This T cell receptor (beta chain) stems from a study of shared clonotypes between healthy human individuals. Overall study context: The cohort had two women and three men, ages 18 to 49. Per donor, CD8 memory used one plate, CD8 naive used two, CD4 memory used three and CD4 naive used three.

Method: immunoSEQ multiplex PCR; TCRdb's copy keeps in-frame clones and lacks some. This sample has 700,000 to 950,000 clones; 96% occur once, and the top ten carry about 0.25%. The CDR3 runs to 15 residues. Germline lookup yields CDR1 MDHEN and CDR2 SYDVKM. The ends lost 8 bases at V and 9 bases at J; junction bases unmatched: 12. CD45RO-negative cells were positively selected for CCR7, leaving out terminally differentiated effector memory CD45RA+ cells. Study donors comprised healthy, HIV-negative adults devoid of recent acute infection or vaccination. Input material: naive CD8+ T cells sorted from blood. This rearrangement joins TRBV28 to TRBJ2-1; the match to TRBD2 covers 11 bases. The sequence came from a man between 25 and 39 years old in good health. This CDR3 is CASSQTSGIRVEQFF. The CDR3 DNA follows: TGTGCCAGCTCCCAGACTAGCGGGATACGGGTTGAGCAGTTCTTC.